The sequence of this TCR beta chain was determined in a study of CD8+CD57+ T cells in acquired aplastic anemia (dated by TCRdb to 2016 to 2018). Concerning the study at large: Extracted DNA from sorted CD4+ and CD8+ cells averaged around 3.5 ug, ranging from roughly 0.17 to 30 ug. CD8+CD57+ expansion was defined as a frequency above the mean frequency observed in healthy subjects. Study-level results and caveats: Between patients and healthy controls, no significant difference in CD8+ Simpson's diversity was found (P=0.060). Although 25 to 30 CD8+ CDR3 sequences were shared by patients and controls, these sequences appeared highly expressed in patients and within the immunodominant clones of patients.

Flow cytometry had shown CD8+CD57+ cell expansion in the patients selected for sequencing. Every patient had severe acquired aplastic anemia, diagnosed using the International Study of Aplastic Anemia and Agranulocytosis and Camitta criteria. No patient had received any therapy when blood was sampled. The study deep-sequenced TCR repertoires of sorted CD4+ and CD8+ blood T cells from severe aplastic anemia patients and healthy subjects. Patients were enrolled in the USA under clinicaltrials.gov protocols 00001620, 01623167, 00001397, 00071045, 00081523 and 00961064. Ficoll-Paque density gradient centrifugation was used to isolate peripheral blood mononuclear cells. Before DNA extraction, CD4+ and CD8+ T cells were sorted with FACS or magnetic beads. Genomic DNA served as template for TCR beta VDJ combination and CDR3 sequence profiling. TCR repertoire sequencing was run on an Illumina HiSeq 2000. The study's processing was this. Repertoires were assessed using TRBV/TRBJ rearrangement plots, CDR3 size and DJ length profiles, and Simpson's diversity index. Whichever DNA sequence was most abundant in the deep sequencing data was defined as the immunodominant clone. CDR3 amino acid sequences were checked for sharing between subjects and were compared against published repertoires and the VDJdb database. In TCRdb, the public reads were trimmed at Q25 with fastp and aligned with MiXCR, with productive beta chains retained. Rows matching on CDR3 protein sequence are summarized as one entry with the most common DNA and genes. These V and J calls rely on TCRdb rather than the paper's analysis. The sample table shows 250,000 to 300,000 distinct CDR3 sequences, and 56% are seen once. Of the sample, 1% to 1.5% falls within the top ten clones.

The trim is 4 bases for V and 2 bases for J, with a gap of 15 bases between the germline ends. Its CDR3 holds 15 amino acids, cysteine through phenylalanine. This entry keeps only the CDR3 DNA: 45 bases, framed from base 1. The germline V gene gives CDR1 as ENHRY and CDR2 as SYGVKD. Details on this clonotype: The antigen it binds to is not known. Base quality data are lacking; no much larger clone is found one base away.

This clonotype was sampled from a human donor with aplastic anemia. Sequencing was performed on sorted CD4+, CD8+, or CD8+CD57+ T cells (not recorded which) from PBMCs. Here the chain combines TRBV10-3 and TRBJ2-7; a tentative D call is TRBD1 (6 bases match). The CDR3 protein is CAISGQDMPPYEQYF. The sequenced DNA: TGTGCCATCAGTGGACAGGACATGCCTCCCTACGAGCAGTACTTC.